These T cell receptor beta chains were read from a single sample in a study of T cells after yellow fever vaccination. MiXCR, applied by TCRdb to the 5' RACE reads, yields one record per CDR3 protein. The sample records 500,000 to 650,000 distinct CDR3 sequences, around 12% being singletons. Material: PBMCs, obtained on the day of the yellow fever booster vaccination. These receptors originate from a man aged 25-45 years who received the YFV17D yellow fever vaccine. The CDR3 runs from the conserved cysteine through the conserved F or W.

cdr3_aa: CAPASRGHEQYF; j_call: TRBJ2-7; v_call: TRBV30
cdr3_aa: CSVEGGNGANVLTF; j_call: TRBJ2-6; v_call: TRBV29-1
cdr3_aa: CAISESFGEQFF; j_call: TRBJ2-1; v_call: TRBV10-3
cdr3_aa: CASGQGQGADEQYF; j_call: TRBJ2-7; v_call: TRBV10-1
cdr3_aa: CAMSPELQETQYF; j_call: TRBJ2-5; v_call: TRBV7-9
cdr3_aa: CASSHNPGLAATYNEQFF; j_call: TRBJ2-1; v_call: TRBV5-1
cdr3_aa: CSASWGTDTEAFF; j_call: TRBJ1-1; v_call: TRBV20-1
cdr3_aa: CASSVAGTSVVPGELFF; j_call: TRBJ2-2; v_call: TRBV9
cdr3_aa: CASSTNRQDYLPEQYF; j_call: TRBJ2-7; v_call: TRBV7-9
cdr3_aa: CASSSMTFQETQYF; j_call: TRBJ2-5; v_call: TRBV12-3/TRBV12-4
cdr3_aa: CASKAGPGVFF; j_call: TRBJ2-1; v_call: TRBV2
cdr3_aa: CAISEMASGGETQYF; j_call: TRBJ2-5; v_call: TRBV10-3
cdr3_aa: CASSPIRGEQYF; j_call: TRBJ2-7; v_call: TRBV12-3/TRBV12-4
cdr3_aa: CASRRTPNSNQPQHF; j_call: TRBJ1-5; v_call: TRBV2
cdr3_aa: CASSPSLSLSQYF; j_call: TRBJ2-3; v_call: TRBV7-3
cdr3_aa: CASSQDLVEGSPLHF; j_call: TRBJ1-6; v_call: TRBV3-1
cdr3_aa: CASSEDRATYEQYF; j_call: TRBJ2-7; v_call: TRBV7-8
cdr3_aa: CSVTGWSSYEQYF; j_call: TRBJ2-7; v_call: TRBV29-1
cdr3_aa: CASSQDVNGYTF; j_call: TRBJ1-2; v_call: TRBV6-6
cdr3_aa: CASSEALGETQYF; j_call: TRBJ2-5; v_call: TRBV2
cdr3_aa: CSVEDDETEAFF; j_call: TRBJ1-1; v_call: TRBV29-1
cdr3_aa: CATSRGRGSYEQYF; j_call: TRBJ2-7; v_call: TRBV15
cdr3_aa: CSVPISGSLYEQYF; j_call: TRBJ2-7; v_call: TRBV29-1
cdr3_aa: CASSQDQVAGDEQFF; j_call: TRBJ2-1; v_call: TRBV4-3
cdr3_aa: CSGTGTAFNNEQFF; j_call: TRBJ2-1; v_call: TRBV29-1
cdr3_aa: CAWSRDLGETQYF; j_call: TRBJ2-5; v_call: TRBV30
cdr3_aa: CASSILGPGEQYF; j_call: TRBJ2-7; v_call: TRBV19
cdr3_aa: CASSLESDRETQYF; j_call: TRBJ2-5; v_call: TRBV5-1
cdr3_aa: CASSVTSGRVDTQYF; j_call: TRBJ2-3; v_call: TRBV7-9
cdr3_aa: CASSVGTALSYEQYF; j_call: TRBJ2-7; v_call: TRBV7-3
cdr3_aa: CASSKDGRAYYNEQFF; j_call: TRBJ2-1; v_call: TRBV9
cdr3_aa: CSVEDRGPDTQYF; j_call: TRBJ2-3; v_call: TRBV20-1
cdr3_aa: CATSRDRFSGANVLTF; j_call: TRBJ2-6; v_call: TRBV15
cdr3_aa: CASSPEASRGETQYF; j_call: TRBJ2-5; v_call: TRBV5-1
cdr3_aa: CASIFAGTNTGELFF; j_call: TRBJ2-2; v_call: TRBV28
cdr3_aa: CASSQDGQDAPGPGNTIYF; j_call: TRBJ1-3; v_call: TRBV4-2
cdr3_aa: CSAPGIAGGPEQFF; j_call: TRBJ2-1; v_call: TRBV20-1
cdr3_aa: CASSLAGTDGYTF; j_call: TRBJ1-2; v_call: TRBV7-2
cdr3_aa: CATSRDKASESYEQYF; j_call: TRBJ2-7; v_call: TRBV15
cdr3_aa: CASSLPDRTLYGYTF; j_call: TRBJ1-2; v_call: TRBV5-6
cdr3_aa: CASSSPPVTHEQYF; j_call: TRBJ2-7; v_call: TRBV27
cdr3_aa: CASSQDGRGPEQYF; j_call: TRBJ2-7; v_call: TRBV3-1
cdr3_aa: CASREGPLSILPGDEQYF; j_call: TRBJ2-7; v_call: TRBV21-1
cdr3_aa: CASSLFFGADTQYF; j_call: TRBJ2-3; v_call: TRBV5-1
cdr3_aa: CASSWGRSLNTEAFF; j_call: TRBJ1-1; v_call: TRBV27